These 27 T cell receptor beta chains came from one sample sequenced in a study of shared clonotypes between healthy human individuals. Profiling relied on immunoSEQ multiplex PCR, and the TCRdb table lists in-frame clones only, not all of them. Here the sample spans about 2.3 million clones, roughly 92% being singletons. The sequencing sample was made of naive CD4+ T cells from PBMCs. Documented subset: CD45RA+ positively selected. Every receptor here comes from a man between 18 and 29 years old in good health. Some clones in this sample may be carry-over from other donors' samples.

The CDR3 DNA reads TGTGCCAGCAGCTTACAGGGGGCGAGTACTAATGAAAAACTGTTTTTT. Protein sequence: CASSLQGASTNEKLFF. V usage is TRBV5-6 and J usage is TRBJ1-4; 9 nucleotides match TRBD1. Germline CDR1 and CDR2: SGHDT and YYEEEE. The CDR3 is 16 amino acids. V lost 2 bases, J lost 2 bases, and 4 bases stayed unmatched.

The chain couples TRBV5-4 to TRBJ1-2; D is possibly TRBD1 (6 bases). Trimming left V 4 bases short and J 4 bases short, with 14 bases between. The germline CDR1 and CDR2 sequences are SGHNT and YYREEE (reference sequence). The CDR3 runs 14 residues. Written as DNA, the CDR3 is TGTGCCAGCAGCGGACAGTTCCCGGCCTATGGCTACACCTTC. Its protein is CASSGQFPAYGYTF.

The rearrangement uses TRBV14 and TRBJ2-1; 10 bases are a match to TRBD2. V lost 2 bases and J lost 5; bases outside the gene matches: 15. This CDR3 contains 19 residues. The V gene's germline CDR1 is SGHDN and CDR2 FVKESK. CDR3 sequence reads: CASSQINRASGSGDNEQFF. The CDR3 bases are TGTGCCAGCAGCCAAATCAACAGGGCTAGCGGGAGTGGGGACAATGAGCAGTTCTTC.

The chain combines TRBV4-3 with TRBJ1-4; 12 bases align to TRBD1. The CDR3 totals 16 residues. Germline loops: CDR1 LGHNA, CDR2 YSLEER. Trimming at V came to 3 bases and at J to 6 bases, leaving 5 bases not matched to a gene. Here the CDR3 reads CASSQMGQGADEKLFF. CDR3 coding DNA: TGCGCCAGCAGCCAGATGGGACAGGGGGCTGATGAAAAACTGTTTTTT.

The chain couples TRBV7-2 to TRBJ2-2, with TRBD1 matching over 8 bases. This CDR3 has 16 residues. Looked up from germline, CDR1 is SGHTA and CDR2 is FQGNSA. Unmatched junction bases numbered 11, after V lost 5 bases and J lost 6 bases. CDR3 residues: CASSPRQGKAAGELFF. CDR3 DNA: TGTGCCAGCAGCCCTCGACAGGGGAAAGCTGCCGGGGAGCTGTTTTTT.

This sequence joins TRBV6-6 and TRBJ1-2; perhaps TRBD1 as D (5 bases). Trimming cost V 1 base and J 8 bases, with 11 bases left between them. Germline loops: CDR1 MNHNY, CDR2 SVGAGI (reference sequence). CDR3 size: 13 residues. This chain's CDR3 is CASSYLGVKGYTF. The CDR3 region has the DNA TGTGCCAGCAGTTACTTGGGGGTGAAGGGCTACACCTTC.

The genes are TRBV7-9 and TRBJ2-7; D possibly corresponds to TRBD2 (6 bases). CDR1 is SEHNR and CDR2 is FQNEAQ in the germline V gene (reference sequence). V was trimmed by 4 bases and J by 6 bases, leaving 19 bases between them. The CDR3 is 15 amino acids. DNA for the CDR3: TGTGCCAGCAGCTCTTTTCAGGGTATTAGCGGCGAGCAGTACTTC. It is translated as CASSSFQGISGEQYF.

The chain carries TRBV7-8 and TRBJ2-3, with 12 nucleotides matching TRBD2. This CDR3 contains 16 residues. Germline CDR1 and CDR2: SGHVS and FQNEAQ. V lost 2 bases to trimming and J lost 3 bases; unmatched junction nucleotides: 3. CDR3 sequence (DNA): TGTGCCAGCAGCTTAAACCTAGCGGGAGGGACAGATACGCAGTATTTT. It specifies CASSLNLAGGTDTQYF.

The V call is TRBV5-1, the J call TRBJ2-3; D is unresolved. The germline gives CDR1 SGHRS, CDR2 YFSETQ. Trimming removed 0 bases at V and 5 bases at J, with 16 bases between. This CDR3 is built from 16 residues. CDR3 region: CASSLGGPRPEDTQYF. In DNA form, the CDR3 reads TGCGCCAGCAGCTTGGGCGGACCGCGACCTGAAGATACGCAGTATTTT.

Note on this clone: The same CDR3 is also encoded by other DNA sequences in this sample. The chain recombines TRBV9 with TRBJ1-1; no firm D call. This CDR3 region has 13 residues. The germline V and J ends were trimmed by 3 bases and 0 bases, with 6 bases remaining between them. CDR1 and CDR2 (germline): SGDLS, YYNGEE. CDR3 sequence: CASSARVNTEAFF. The CDR3 DNA is TGTGCCAGCAGCGCCCGCGTGAACACTGAAGCTTTCTTT.

J is TRBJ2-7 and V is TRBV10-3, with D unclear. The CDR3 has 12 residues. The V gene lost 9 bases and the J gene lost 6 bases, with 15 bases spanning the gap. Germline loops: CDR1 ENHRY, CDR2 SYGVKD. DNA for the CDR3: TGTGCCATGAAAACCGCTGAGAGCGAGCAGTACTTC. This sequence encodes CAMKTAESEQYF.

The chain joins TRBV19 to TRBJ1-5; D gene ambiguous. V lost 6 bases to trimming and J lost 9 bases, with 18 bases between them. CDR1 is LNHDA, CDR2 SQIVND, per germline (reference sequence). The CDR3 extends over 14 amino acids. The chain's CDR3 is CASRASEGIRPQHF. The CDR3 region has the DNA TGTGCCAGTAGGGCATCTGAAGGAATAAGGCCCCAGCATTTT.

In its sample, this clone was seen a few times. This chain uses TRBV10-3 with TRBJ1-1; TRBD1 matches 12 bases. The V segment lost 4 bases and the J segment 4 bases; nucleotides outside the gene matches: 7. The CDR3 loop spans 16 amino acids. Germline V gene lookup returns CDR1 ENHRY and CDR2 SYGVKD. The CDR3 loop is CAISVGTGGTGTEAFF. In nucleotides, the CDR3 is TGTGCCATCAGTGTGGGGACAGGGGGCACGGGCACTGAAGCTTTCTTT.

The count of this clone is one. The gene calls are TRBV7-2 and TRBJ2-1, with 9 bases lining up with TRBD2. CDR3 length equals 14 residues. V lost 2 bases to trimming and J lost 7 bases; unmatched junction nucleotides: 3. Germline V CDR1 and CDR2: SGHTA, FQGNSA. The CDR3 region has the DNA TGTGCCAGCAGCTTAAAGCGGGAGGCGAATGAGCAGTTCTTC. This codes for CASSLKREANEQFF.

V gene TRBV4-1 combines with J gene TRBJ2-7; D gene ambiguous. The CDR3 loop spans 15 amino acids. From germline, CDR1 is MGHRA and CDR2 YSYEKL. Trimming left V 3 bases short and J 2 bases short, with 14 bases between. CDR3 in DNA: TGCGCCAGCAGCCATTCCCACTCTCCCGCCTACGAGCAGTACTTC. It specifies CASSHSHSPAYEQYF.

The V call is TRBV19, the J call TRBJ2-1; TRBD2 agrees at 12 bases. Germline trimming cut 3 bases from V and 8 bases from J; bases unmatched to any gene: 8. From germline, CDR1 is LNHDA and CDR2 SQIVND (reference sequence). The CDR3 is made up of 16 amino acids. The CDR3 DNA sequence: TGTGCCAGTAGTATCCATCCTAGCGGGAGGGTTTATGAGCAGTTCTTC. This codes for CASSIHPSGRVYEQFF.

V and J are TRBV19 and TRBJ1-2, with a tentative D call TRBD1 (5 bases). Trimming pared 5 bases from V and 1 base from J, leaving 17 bases between. The CDR3 is made up of 16 amino acids. The V gene's germline CDR1 is LNHDA and CDR2 SQIVND (reference sequence). CDR3 bases: TGTGCCAGTAGTGGGGTGCAGGGAAGTTTTAACTATGGCTACACCTTC. It specifies CASSGVQGSFNYGYTF.

This clone was picked up one time. The chain carries TRBV6-1 and TRBJ1-1; D remains ambiguous. This CDR3 comprises 13 residues. V was shortened by 8 bases and J by 1 base, with 11 bases between the two germline ends. Germline V lookup: CDR1 MNHNS, CDR2 SASEGT. CDR3 protein: CASGKRGNTEAFF. The CDR3 nucleotides read TGTGCCAGCGGGAAGAGAGGGAACACTGAAGCTTTCTTT.

The chain joins TRBV28 to TRBJ1-6, with unresolved D. Germline V lookup: CDR1 MDHEN, CDR2 SYDVKM. Trimming pared 1 base from V and 9 bases from J, leaving 19 bases between. The CDR3 runs to 17 residues. DNA of the CDR3: TGTGCCAGCAGTTTATTTGAAGGACGGGGTCGTGGTTCACCCCTCCACTTT. This codes for CASSLFEGRGRGSPLHF.

The chain employs TRBV7-3 and TRBJ2-5; D perhaps matches TRBD1 (5 bases). The CDR3 is 14 amino acids. V lost 5 bases and J 1 base, leaving 11 bases between the germline ends. The germline V gene has CDR1 SGHTA and CDR2 FQGTGA. The CDR3 DNA reads as TGTGCCAGCAGCCCCCTGGGGCCCCAAGAGACCCAGTACTTC. It yields the protein CASSPLGPQETQYF.

V is TRBV7-8 and J is TRBJ2-7; 7 bases are shared with TRBD1. CDR1 SGHVS and CDR2 FQNEAQ come from the germline V gene. The CDR3 runs to 17 residues. With V trimmed by 6 bases and J by 0 bases, 14 bases remained unmatched. The CDR3 sequence is CASRSYRGTVYSYEQYF. The CDR3 nucleotides read TGTGCCAGCAGATCGTACCGTGGGACAGTCTACTCCTACGAGCAGTACTTC.

Comment on this clone: Within the sample, other DNA sequences also encode this same CDR3. V and J are TRBV6-1 and TRBJ1-1; D is ambiguous. The CDR3 length is 13 residues. V dropped 0 bases and J dropped 2 bases, with 4 bases sitting between them. Germline CDR1 MNHNS, CDR2 SASEGT. As DNA, the CDR3 is TGTGCCAGCAGTGAAGCGTTAAACACTGAAGCTTTCTTT. Protein: CASSEALNTEAFF.

This clone appeared a single time. V is TRBV6-5 and J is TRBJ1-1; no definite D call. The germline V and J ends were trimmed by 6 bases and 5 bases, with 13 bases remaining between them. There are 13 residues in the CDR3. The germline V gene has CDR1 MNHEY and CDR2 SVGAGI. CDR3 sequence reads: CASRGGRRTEAFF. The CDR3 bases are TGTGCCAGCAGGGGCGGGCGGAGAACTGAAGCTTTCTTT.

The CDR3 DNA reads TGTGCCACCAGCAGAGGCCGGTGGGGTGAAGCTTTCTTT. Amino acids: CATSRGRWGEAFF. V gene TRBV15 combines with J gene TRBJ1-1; D gene uncertain. Germline CDR1 reads LNHNV; CDR2 reads YYDKDF (reference sequence). The V end was cut by 1 base, the J end by 7 bases, with 10 bases between. The length of the CDR3 is 13 residues.

The V gene is TRBV5-4, the J gene TRBJ2-5, with 7 bases matching TRBD1. CDR3 length: 15 amino acids. The ends lost 4 bases at V and 4 bases at J; junction bases unmatched: 10. The germline V gene has CDR1 SGHNT and CDR2 YYREEE (reference sequence). DNA for the CDR3: TGTGCCAGCAGCCCGAGGGGGCAGATGCTAGAGACCCAGTACTTC. This sequence encodes CASSPRGQMLETQYF.

This chain links TRBV15 with TRBJ2-3; 8 bases are a match to TRBD1. V lost 0 bases and J lost 2; bases outside the gene matches: 4. The germline V gene has CDR1 LNHNV and CDR2 YYDKDF (reference sequence). The CDR3 consists of 16 residues. The CDR3 region is CATSRDQGADTDTQYF. In nucleotides, the CDR3 is TGTGCCACCAGCAGAGATCAGGGGGCAGACACAGATACGCAGTATTTT. Drawing the rest from reference TRBV15 and TRBJ2-3, the complete variable domain is DAMVIQNPRYQVTQFGKPVTLSCSQTLNHNVMYWYQQKSSQAPKLLFHYYDKDFNNEADTPDNFQSRRPNTSFCFLDIRSPGLGDTAMYLCATSRDQGADTDTQYFGPGTRLTVL.

As regards this clone: The sample has other DNA sequences that encode this CDR3 too. The J gene is TRBJ2-2, the V gene TRBV27; D may be TRBD1 (6 bases). The germline CDR1 and CDR2 sequences are MNHEY and SMNVEV (reference sequence). Between the trimmed V and J ends, which lost 2 bases and 6 bases, there was a span of 10 bases. The CDR3 loop spans 14 amino acids. The DNA of the CDR3 is TGTGCCAGCAGTTTAAGGGCAGGGGCCGGGGAGCTGTTTTTT. Translation: CASSLRAGAGELFF.